The 7 T cell receptor beta chains below were found in one sample sequenced in a study of blood T cell repertoires in COVID-19. Libraries were prepared by immunoSEQ multiplex PCR; TCRdb keeps only in-frame clonotypes and omits some of them. The data show fewer than 130,000 clones, roughly 76% seen once. The sample was peripheral blood. All receptors come from a woman aged 60-75 years with acute or convalescent COVID-19.

This clone was recorded a few times. This chain connects TRBV7-2 to TRBJ1-2, with D uncertain. Trimming removed 5 bases from V and 8 bases from J, with 18 bases in between. CDR1 is SGHTA, CDR2 FQGNSA, per germline. The CDR3 is 14 residues long. CDR3 region: CASSQGGGQEGYTF. For the CDR3, the DNA is TGTGCCAGCAGCCAAGGAGGTGGTCAGGAAGGCTACACCTTC. The complete variable domain, with remaining parts taken from reference TRBV7-2 and TRBJ1-2, reads GAGVSQSPSNKVTEKGKDVELRCDPISGHTALYWYRQSLGQGLEFLIYFQGNSAPDKSGLPSDRFSAERTGGSVSTLTIQRTQQEDSAVYLCASSQGGGQEGYTFGSGTRLTVV.

This clone was found a few times. The chain has TRBV30 and TRBJ2-5; possibly TRBD2 for D (5 bases). The CDR3 has 16 residues. The germline V gene encodes CDR1 GTSNPN and CDR2 SVGIG (reference sequence). Trimming shortened V by 0 bases and J by 1 base, and 15 bases separated the two germline ends. DNA of the CDR3: TGTGCCTGGAGTGTCCTCCGGAGAGGAGGCCAAGAGACCCAGTACTTC. It codes for CAWSVLRRGGQETQYF.

The chain is built from TRBV28 and TRBJ1-5, with 8 positions matching TRBD1. The CDR3 is 14 amino acids. V shed 6 bases, J shed 5 bases, and the junction held 6 bases outside the gene matches. Germline assignment: CDR1 MDHEN and CDR2 SYDVKM. CDR3 protein: CASRTTGVHQPQHF. CDR3 nucleotides: TGTGCCAGCAGGACGACAGGGGTACATCAGCCCCAGCATTTT.

In nucleotides, the CDR3 is TGTGCCATCAGTGAGTCGACGGGGGGTAGCACCGGGGAGCTGTTTTTT. As protein: CAISESTGGSTGELFF. The chain has TRBV10-3 and TRBJ2-2, with 7 positions matching TRBD2. The ends lost 0 bases at V and 4 bases at J; junction bases unmatched: 5. The germline V gene encodes CDR1 ENHRY and CDR2 SYGVKD. This CDR3 region has 16 residues.

This clone was found a few times. The V call is TRBV29-1, the J call TRBJ2-5, with 13 bases aligning to TRBD2. The trim removed 5 bases at V and 5 bases at J, leaving 8 bases unmatched. The CDR3 is 15 amino acids. Looked up from germline, CDR1 is SQVTM and CDR2 is ANQGSEA. This CDR3 is CSVTTSGGAGETQYF. DNA for the CDR3: TGCAGCGTTACTACTAGCGGGGGGGCCGGGGAGACCCAGTACTTC.

The rearrangement uses TRBV29-1 and TRBJ1-1, with TRBD1 as a possible D gene (5 bases). The V gene's germline CDR1 is SQVTM and CDR2 ANQGSEA. V shed 3 bases and J shed 1 base, with 15 bases lying between them. The CDR3 covers 15 residues. The CDR3 loop reads CSVDVQGGTNTEAFF. The CDR3 DNA sequence: TGCAGCGTTGATGTTCAGGGAGGGACGAACACTGAAGCTTTCTTT.

The chain uses TRBV12-5 and TRBJ2-7; possible D gene TRBD2, 6 bases. Trimming stripped 5 bases from V and 3 bases from J, with 20 bases between. The CDR3 covers 16 residues. Germline loops: CDR1 LGHNT, CDR2 FRNRAP. The CDR3 is CASGPTGVAGIYEQYF. CDR3 nucleotides: TGTGCTAGTGGTCCCACCGGGGTCGCGGGGATCTACGAGCAGTACTTC. Complete variable domain (other parts from reference TRBV12-5 and TRBJ2-7): DARVTQTPRHKVTEMGQEVTMRCQPILGHNTVFWYRQTMMQGLELLAYFRNRAPLDDSGMPKDRFSAEMPDATLATLKIQPSEPRDSAVYFCASGPTGVAGIYEQYFGPGTRLTVT.